The source of this T cell receptor (beta chain) is a study of blood T cell repertoires in COVID-19. Study details: The samples span acute and convalescent COVID-19 from the United States, Italy and Spain.

Remarks on this clone: The same CDR3 is also encoded by other DNA sequences in this sample.

This CDR3 has 14 residues. Per the germline V gene, CDR1 is SGDLS and CDR2 is YYNGEE. Germline trimming cut 4 bases from V and 8 bases from J; bases unmatched to any gene: 10. Produced via immunoSEQ multiplex PCR; TCRdb's table is partial and in-frame only. The table has approximately 76,000 clones, about four fifths seen once. This rearrangement joins TRBV9 to TRBJ1-2; TRBD1 matches 8 bases. Sample: peripheral blood. The clonotype was recovered from a man in his forties or fifties with acute or convalescent COVID-19. The CDR3 DNA is TGTGCCAGCAGCCCAGACAGGGGACGTAACGGCTACACCTTC. Translating it yields CASSPDRGRNGYTF. Full variable domain (outside the CDR3, taken from reference TRBV9 and TRBJ1-2): DSGVTQTPKHLITATGQRVTLRCSPRSGDLSVYWYQQSLDQGLQFLIQYYNGEERAKGNILERFSAQQFPDLHSELNLSSLELGDSALYFCASSPDRGRNGYTFGSGTRLTVV.